This T cell receptor beta chain stems from a study of shared T cell receptors in the human thymus. TCRdb keeps only in-frame clones here, not all; method: immunoSEQ multiplex PCR. Of 700,000 or so clones listed, roughly 88% are singletons. Germline V gene sequence: CDR1 KGHSH, CDR2 LQKENI. The CDR3 length is 16 residues. The J segment lost 0 bases and the V segment lost 6 bases, leaving 9 bases of the junction unmatched. These data were also reused for a study on human thymus T cells. As that report states: Infants, healthy and Finnish, who were having corrective surgery for congenital heart defects served as donors. Thymic tissue was derived from resections collected during corrective heart surgery. The authors found apparently biased V and J gene usage in thymic and blood repertoires. Related research found strongly overlapping thymic repertoires in unrelated individuals.

The TCR sequence derives from a girl under three years old with a congenital heart defect. The sample consisted of thymocytes. V gene TRBV18 combines with J gene TRBJ2-7, with 9 bases matching TRBD2. The CDR3: CASSTGASGDSYEQYF. Here the CDR3 DNA reads TGTGCCAGCTCTACCGGGGCTAGCGGGGACTCCTACGAGCAGTACTTC.